Listed here are 5 T cell receptor beta chains from one sample, sequenced in a study of TIL therapy for anti-PD-1-resistant metastatic lung cancer. Time point meaning: pre-treatment sample, taken before nivolumab and TIL therapy. The libraries were made with immunoSEQ v3. The data were produced by immunoSEQ multiplex PCR, yet TCRdb's version contains in-frame clones alone and is incomplete. This sample has tens of thousands of clones; 79% occur once, and the top ten carry about 16%. The source was blood, collected at baseline. Receptors were obtained from a man aged 70 or older with non-small cell lung cancer.

This clone appeared a few times. The chain employs TRBV4-3 and TRBJ2-7; D is unclear. V shed 0 bases and J shed 4 bases, with 16 bases lying between them. CDR3 length: 16 amino acids. Per the germline V gene, CDR1 is LGHNA and CDR2 is YSLEER. CDR3 region: CASSQDFGAGTYEQYF. The CDR3 bases are TGCGCCAGCAGCCAAGATTTCGGCGCCGGAACTTACGAGCAGTACTTC.

The chain combines TRBV10-3 with TRBJ1-5; D perhaps matches TRBD1 (6 bases). CDR1 and CDR2 (germline): ENHRY, SYGVKD. V shed 3 bases and J shed 1 base, with 10 bases lying between them. The CDR3 has 15 residues. CDR3 in DNA: TGTGCCATCAGTGAACAGGGTCAAAGCAATCAGCCCCAGCATTTT. Protein product: CAISEQGQSNQPQHF.

V is TRBV28 and J is TRBJ1-5; 7 nucleotides line up with TRBD1. This CDR3 contains 16 residues. The junction had 4 bases not matched to a gene; V was cut back by 1 base and J by 1 base. Germline loops: CDR1 MDHEN, CDR2 SYDVKM. CDR3: CASSLLAGGSNQPQHF. The CDR3 DNA reads TGTGCCAGCAGTTTATTGGCAGGGGGGAGCAATCAGCCCCAGCATTTT.

This chain connects TRBV15 to TRBJ2-7, with a tentative D call TRBD1 (6 bases). V lost 3 bases and J 2 bases, leaving 11 bases between the germline ends. Germline V CDR1 and CDR2: LNHNV, YYDKDF (reference sequence). The CDR3 length is 14 residues. Written as DNA, the CDR3 is TGTGCCACCAGCAGGGACAGCCCTACCTACGAGCAGTACTTC. Translated, it gives CATSRDSPTYEQYF.

The chain combines TRBV15 with TRBJ2-7; 10 positions agree with TRBD1. Trimming took 5 bases from V and 3 from J; bases not matched to a gene: 1. CDR3 size: 13 residues. CDR1 is LNHNV and CDR2 is YYDKDF in the germline V gene (reference sequence). The CDR3 loop reads CATSRDRGYEQYF. The CDR3 nucleotides are TGTGCCACCAGCCGGGACAGGGGCTACGAGCAGTACTTC.